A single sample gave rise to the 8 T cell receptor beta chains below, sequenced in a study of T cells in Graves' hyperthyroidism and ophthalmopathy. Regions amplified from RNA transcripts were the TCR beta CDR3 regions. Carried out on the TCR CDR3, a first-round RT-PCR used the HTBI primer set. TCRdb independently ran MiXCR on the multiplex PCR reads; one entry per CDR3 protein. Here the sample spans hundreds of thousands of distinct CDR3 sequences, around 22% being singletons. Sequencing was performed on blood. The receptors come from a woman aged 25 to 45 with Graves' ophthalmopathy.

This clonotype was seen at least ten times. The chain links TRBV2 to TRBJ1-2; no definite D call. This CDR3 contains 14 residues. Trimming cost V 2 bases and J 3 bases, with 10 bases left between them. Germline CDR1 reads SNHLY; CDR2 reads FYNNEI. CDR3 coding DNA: TGTGCCAGCAGTGAACTTGAGAAAGACTATGGCTACACCTTC. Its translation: CASSELEKDYGYTF.

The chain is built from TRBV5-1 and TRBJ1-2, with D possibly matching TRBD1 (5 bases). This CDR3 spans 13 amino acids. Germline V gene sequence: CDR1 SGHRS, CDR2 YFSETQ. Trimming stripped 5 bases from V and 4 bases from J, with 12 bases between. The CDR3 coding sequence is TGCGCCAGCAGGGACGATCAGGGCTATGGCTACACCTTC. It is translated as CASRDDQGYGYTF.

CDR3 coding DNA: TGTGCCAGCAGGGTTAGCGGGAATAGGTACGAGCAGTACTTC. This encodes CASRVSGNRYEQYF. The J gene is TRBJ2-7, the V gene TRBV6-1; TRBD2 aligns across 8 bases. V lost 6 bases to trimming and J lost 4 bases; unmatched junction nucleotides: 8. The CDR3 has 14 residues. Germline CDR1 reads MNHNS; CDR2 reads SASEGT.

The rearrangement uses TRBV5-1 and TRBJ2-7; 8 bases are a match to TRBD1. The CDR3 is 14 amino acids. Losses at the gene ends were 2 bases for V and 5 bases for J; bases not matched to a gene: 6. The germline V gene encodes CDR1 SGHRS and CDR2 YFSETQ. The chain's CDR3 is CASSFAGGPDEQYF. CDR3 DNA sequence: TGCGCCAGCAGCTTCGCAGGGGGCCCCGACGAGCAGTACTTC.

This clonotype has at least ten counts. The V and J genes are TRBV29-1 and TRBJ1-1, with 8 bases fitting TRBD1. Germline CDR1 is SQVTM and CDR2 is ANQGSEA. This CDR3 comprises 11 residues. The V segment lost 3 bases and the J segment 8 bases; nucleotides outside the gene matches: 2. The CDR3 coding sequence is TGCAGCGTTGAGCGGACAGGGGAAGCTTTCTTT. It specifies CSVERTGEAFF.

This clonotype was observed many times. This CDR3 is CAWSLKGLSRGYTF. The CDR3 nucleotides are TGTGCCTGGAGCCTGAAGGGTCTCTCAAGGGGCTACACCTTC. V is TRBV30 and J is TRBJ1-2; no clear D gene. Germline V gene sequence: CDR1 GTSNPN, CDR2 SVGIG (reference sequence). The CDR3 extends over 14 amino acids. V was trimmed by 3 bases and J by 8 bases, leaving 19 bases between them.

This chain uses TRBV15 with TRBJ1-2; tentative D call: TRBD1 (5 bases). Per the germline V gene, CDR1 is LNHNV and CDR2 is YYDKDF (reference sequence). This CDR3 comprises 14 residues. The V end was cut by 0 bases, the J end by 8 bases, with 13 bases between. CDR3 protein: CATSRDLGPGGYTF. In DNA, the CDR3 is TGTGCCACCAGCAGAGATCTGGGGCCAGGGGGCTACACCTTC. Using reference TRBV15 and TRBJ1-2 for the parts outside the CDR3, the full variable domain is DAMVIQNPRYQVTQFGKPVTLSCSQTLNHNVMYWYQQKSSQAPKLLFHYYDKDFNNEADTPDNFQSRRPNTSFCFLDIRSPGLGDTAMYLCATSRDLGPGGYTFGSGTRLTVV.

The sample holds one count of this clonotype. This chain's CDR3 is CSAKHNTGELFF. CDR3 sequence (DNA): TGCAGTGCCAAACACAACACCGGGGAGCTGTTTTTT. The J gene is TRBJ2-2, the V gene TRBV20-1; D not resolved. The CDR3 is 12 residues long. Germline lookup yields CDR1 DFQATT and CDR2 SNEGSKA (reference sequence). The V gene lost 6 bases and the J gene lost 2 bases, with 7 bases spanning the gap.